A selection of T cell receptor beta chains follows, all from one sample in a study of shared clonotypes between healthy human individuals. The repertoire was sequenced with immunoSEQ multiplex PCR; TCRdb's copy has only in-frame clones and lacks some. The sample has millions of clones, just over 90% seen once. The sample consisted of naive CD4+ T cells sorted from blood. These receptors all stem from a man aged 18 to 29 in good health. Both conserved end residues are part of each CDR3. D genes are given only for firm matches. A clone size is listed for some rows: how often the clone was seen (once, few, many), or a class if it is expanded.

TRBD1,TRBJ2-7,TRBV5-1,-,CASSIPGQSYEQYF,TGCGCCAGCAGCATTCCGGGACAGTCCTACGAGCAGTACTTC
-,TRBJ1-2,TRBV5-1,-,CASGEGINYGYTF,TGCGCCAGCGGGGAGGGCATCAACTATGGCTACACCTTC
TRBD1,TRBJ2-7,TRBV2,-,CASSESPTGLLEQYF,TGTGCCAGCAGTGAAAGTCCGACAGGGCTGCTCGAGCAGTACTTC
-,TRBJ1-5,TRBV6-5,-,CASTTLPRGDQPQHF,TGTGCCAGCACCACACTCCCGCGGGGGGATCAGCCCCAGCATTTT
-,TRBJ1-5,TRBV9,-,CASSLGGANQPQHF,TGTGCCAGCAGCCTCGGGGGAGCGAATCAGCCCCAGCATTTT
TRBD2,TRBJ2-1,TRBV27,-,CASSPRLAGGSEQFF,TGTGCCAGCAGTCCTAGACTAGCGGGAGGGAGTGAGCAGTTCTTC
TRBD1,TRBJ1-1,TRBV7-2,-,CASRQRAGDRAAEAFF,TGTGCCAGCAGGCAGAGGGCGGGGGACAGGGCGGCTGAAGCTTTCTTT
-,TRBJ2-7,TRBV6-6,-,CASSYEETSYEQYF,TGTGCCAGCAGTTACGAGGAGACTTCCTACGAGCAGTACTTC
-,TRBJ2-7,TRBV18,-,CASSPPPGSKQYF,TGTGCCAGCTCACCACCTCCGGGGTCTAAGCAGTACTTC
TRBD2,TRBJ2-2,TRBV2,-,CASSILAGGGAGELFF,TGTGCCAGCAGTATACTAGCGGGGGGCGGAGCCGGGGAGCTGTTTTTT
-,TRBJ2-3,TRBV27,-,CASSFTGDLRSDTQYF,TGTGCCAGCAGTTTCACGGGGGACCTGCGTTCAGATACGCAGTATTTT
-,TRBJ2-5,TRBV29-1,-,CSVAPLDRGTFAQYF,TGCAGCGTCGCCCCTTTGGACAGAGGGACTTTCGCCCAGTACTTC
TRBD2,TRBJ2-2,TRBV28,-,CASLGTSETGELFF,TGTGCCAGTCTCGGGACTAGCGAGACCGGGGAGCTGTTTTTT
-,TRBJ2-7,TRBV5-1,-,CASSLADMGSYEQYF,TGCGCCAGCAGCTTGGCCGATATGGGCTCCTACGAGCAGTACTTC
TRBD2,TRBJ2-1,TRBV18,-,CASSPVSLAGDFYNEQFF,TGTGCCAGCTCACCCGTATCACTAGCGGGGGATTTCTACAATGAGCAGTTCTTC
-,TRBJ1-5,TRBV2,-,CASSPFDVRGAYGSQHF,TGTGCCAGCAGTCCTTTTGATGTTCGGGGGGCCTACGGGTCCCAGCATTTT
TRBD2,TRBJ2-7,TRBV2,-,CASSEAVASGRSNEQYF,TGTGCCAGCAGTGAAGCGGTGGCTAGCGGGAGGAGCAACGAGCAGTACTTC
-,TRBJ1-1,TRBV7-2,-,CASSLAGSEAFF,TGTGCCAGCAGCTTAGCTGGCAGTGAAGCTTTCTTT
-,TRBJ1-1,TRBV7-2,-,CASSPKGGQRTEAFF,TGTGCCAGCAGCCCCAAAGGTGGGCAGAGGACTGAAGCTTTCTTT
-,TRBJ2-3,TRBV5-8,-,CASSWTGTFHSTDTQYF,TGTGCCAGCAGCTGGACCGGGACTTTCCATAGCACAGATACGCAGTATTTT
TRBD1,TRBJ2-2,TRBV5-1,-,CASSLTGTGVGELFF,TGCGCCAGCAGCCTCACCGGGACAGGGGTCGGGGAGCTGTTTTTT
-,TRBJ2-3,TRBV2,-,CASRFGPDTQYF,TGTGCCAGCAGGTTTGGCCCAGATACGCAGTATTTT
TRBD2,TRBJ2-7,TRBV5-1,-,CASSSGASGSYEQYF,TGCGCCAGCAGCTCGGGGGCCAGCGGGAGCTACGAGCAGTACTTC
-,TRBJ2-1,TRBV6-1,-,CASSEARGAHEQFF,TGTGCCAGCAGTGAAGCCCGGGGGGCCCATGAGCAGTTCTTC
TRBD1,TRBJ2-5,TRBV6-6,-,CASSRTGETGTQYF,TGTGCCAGCAGCCGGACAGGAGAAACTGGGACCCAGTACTTC
-,TRBJ2-2,TRBV5-4,-,CASSSRGGAHTGELFF,TGTGCCAGCAGCTCGAGGGGGGGAGCCCACACCGGGGAGCTGTTTTTT
-,TRBJ2-5,TRBV10-3,-,CASRDTQETQYF,TGTGCCAGCAGGGACACCCAAGAGACCCAGTACTTC
-,TRBJ1-1,TRBV19,-,CASSIGGGNTEAFF,TGTGCCAGTAGTATAGGGGGAGGTAACACTGAAGCTTTCTTT
TRBD2,TRBJ2-3,TRBV5-1,-,CASSAGTSGVTDTQYF,TGCGCCAGCAGCGCCGGGACTAGCGGGGTCACAGATACGCAGTATTTT
-,TRBJ1-3,TRBV5-1,-,CASSGAFDPVSDLGNTIYF,TGCGCCAGCAGCGGAGCGTTTGACCCTGTTTCGGACCTTGGAAACACCATATATTTT
-,TRBJ2-1,TRBV18,-,CASSPSLGSSYNEQFF,TGTGCCAGCTCACCATCCTTAGGGAGCTCCTACAATGAGCAGTTCTTC
-,TRBJ1-3,TRBV6-5,-,CASSPGNSGNTIYF,TGTGCCAGCAGCCCGGGCAACTCTGGAAACACCATATATTTT
TRBD1,TRBJ2-3,TRBV28,once,CASAETGAGGDTQYF,TGTGCCAGCGCCGAGACAGGGGCCGGAGGAGATACGCAGTATTTT
TRBD2,TRBJ2-7,TRBV7-2,-,CASSLGSLAGAYEQYF,TGTGCCAGCAGCTTAGGGTCTCTAGCGGGAGCCTACGAGCAGTACTTC
TRBD1,TRBJ1-6,TRBV6-6,-,CASSTSGGRNSPLHF,TGTGCCAGCAGTACCTCAGGGGGTAGGAATTCACCCCTCCACTTT
-,TRBJ1-2,TRBV7-9,-,CASSLGGAHYGYTF,TGTGCCAGCAGCTTGGGAGGGGCCCACTATGGCTACACCTTC
TRBD2,TRBJ2-7,TRBV2,-,CASRGTSGTSYF,TGTGCCAGCAGGGGGACTAGCGGGACGTCCTACTTC
-,TRBJ2-3,TRBV6-1,-,CASSGSTDTQYF,TGTGCCAGCAGTGGCAGCACAGATACGCAGTATTTT
-,TRBJ2-7,TRBV5-1,-,CASTGDNLAEQYF,TGCGCCAGCACTGGGGACAACCTAGCCGAGCAGTACTTC
-,TRBJ1-1,TRBV28,-,CASSLWGGRGAEAFF,TGTGCCAGCAGTTTATGGGGGGGGCGCGGGGCTGAAGCTTTCTTT
-,TRBJ1-3,TRBV5-4,-,CASSLDGPSGNTIYF,TGTGCCAGCAGCTTGGACGGGCCCTCTGGAAACACCATATATTTT
-,TRBJ2-7,TRBV11-2,-,CASSFDRVRGQYF,TGTGCCAGCAGCTTCGACCGGGTGAGGGGGCAGTACTTC
-,TRBJ2-3,TRBV30,once,CAWNHGSDTQYF,TGTGCCTGGAACCATGGGTCCGATACGCAGTATTTT
-,TRBJ2-3,TRBV6-5,-,CASSYSKPTDTQYF,TGTGCCAGCAGTTACTCGAAACCTACAGATACGCAGTATTTT
-,TRBJ2-6,TRBV14,-,CASSQQLISGANVLTF,TGTGCCAGCAGCCAACAGCTCATCTCTGGGGCCAACGTCCTGACTTTC
TRBD2,TRBJ2-2,TRBV5-4,-,CASSSPSGRAGELFF,TGTGCCAGCAGCTCCCCTAGCGGGAGGGCCGGGGAGCTGTTTTTT
TRBD2,TRBJ2-1,TRBV7-8,-,CASSLGLAGRYEQFF,TGTGCCAGCAGCTTAGGGCTAGCGGGAAGGTATGAGCAGTTCTTC
-,TRBJ1-3,TRBV28,-,CATTRDAGLNTIYF,TGTGCCACCACCCGGGACGCAGGCTTAAACACCATATATTTT
TRBD1,TRBJ1-2,TRBV19,-,CASSPWTGHGYTF,TGTGCCAGTAGTCCCTGGACAGGGCATGGCTACACCTTC
TRBD2,TRBJ2-3,TRBV2,-,CASSETIAGVTDTQYF,TGTGCCAGCAGTGAAACGATAGCGGGAGTAACAGATACGCAGTATTTT
-,TRBJ2-5,TRBV7-3,-,CASSPQGGAQETQYF,TGTGCCAGCAGCCCCCAGGGTGGGGCCCAAGAGACCCAGTACTTC
-,TRBJ1-3,TRBV6-1,-,CATSGTSGNTIYF,TGTGCCACCTCCGGGACCTCTGGAAACACCATATATTTT
TRBD1,TRBJ1-2,TRBV6-1,-,CASSASGTGNYGYTF,TGTGCCAGCAGTGCCTCCGGGACAGGGAACTATGGCTACACCTTC
-,TRBJ1-2,TRBV30,few,CAWSVQEGYGYTF,TGTGCCTGGAGTGTACAGGAGGGCTATGGCTACACCTTC
-,TRBJ2-3,TRBV5-1,-,CASSPRQASTDTQYF,TGCGCCAGCAGCCCGAGACAGGCTAGCACAGATACGCAGTATTTT
-,TRBJ2-1,TRBV11-3,-,CASSWGRGAYNEQFF,TGTGCCAGCAGCTGGGGGAGGGGGGCCTACAATGAGCAGTTCTTC
TRBD2,TRBJ2-1,TRBV6-6,-,CASSQLAGGYNEQFF,TGTGCCAGCAGCCAACTAGCGGGAGGCTACAATGAGCAGTTCTTC